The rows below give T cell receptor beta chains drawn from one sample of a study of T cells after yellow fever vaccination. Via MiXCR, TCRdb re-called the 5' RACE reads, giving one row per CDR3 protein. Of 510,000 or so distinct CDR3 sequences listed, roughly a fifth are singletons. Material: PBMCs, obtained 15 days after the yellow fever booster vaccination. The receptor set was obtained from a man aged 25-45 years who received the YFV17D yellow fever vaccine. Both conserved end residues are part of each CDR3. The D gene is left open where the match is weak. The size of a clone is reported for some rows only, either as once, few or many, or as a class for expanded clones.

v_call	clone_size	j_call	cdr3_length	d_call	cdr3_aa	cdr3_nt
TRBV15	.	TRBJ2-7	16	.	CATSRDRAGGMYEQYF	TGTGCCACCAGCAGAGACCGGGCTGGCGGGATGTACGAGCAGTACTTC
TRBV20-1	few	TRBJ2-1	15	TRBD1	CSALEGAGSYNEQFF	TGCAGTGCTCTCGAGGGGGCAGGGTCCTACAATGAGCAGTTCTTC
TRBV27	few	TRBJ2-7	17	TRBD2	CASSIRSLLAGASEQYF	TGTGCCAGCAGTATCCGGAGCCTACTAGCGGGAGCTTCCGAGCAGTACTTC
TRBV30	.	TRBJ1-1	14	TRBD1	CAWSQGQMNTEAFF	TGTGCCTGGAGTCAGGGACAGATGAACACTGAAGCTTTCTTT
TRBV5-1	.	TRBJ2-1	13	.	CASSIQGLNEQFF	TGCGCCAGCAGCATCCAGGGACTCAATGAGCAGTTCTTC
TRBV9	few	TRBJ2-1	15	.	CASSVVPDFYNEQFF	TGTGCCAGCAGCGTAGTTCCCGATTTCTACAATGAGCAGTTCTTC
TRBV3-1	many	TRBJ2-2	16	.	CASSQGHNSNTGELFF	TGTGCCAGCAGCCAAGGTCATAACTCGAACACCGGGGAGCTGTTTTTT
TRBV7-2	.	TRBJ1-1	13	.	CASSLEAGPGAFF	TGTGCCAGCAGCTTAGAAGCAGGCCCAGGGGCTTTCTTT
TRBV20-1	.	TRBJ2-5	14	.	CSARAHVGRVTQYF	TGCAGTGCTAGAGCCCACGTGGGACGGGTCACCCAGTACTTC
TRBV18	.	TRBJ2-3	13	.	CASSPDTVDTQYF	TGTGCCAGCTCCCCAGACACGGTGGATACGCAGTATTTT
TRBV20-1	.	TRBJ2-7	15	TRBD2	CSARGWGGRTYEQYF	TGCAGTGCTAGGGGGTGGGGCGGGAGGACCTACGAGCAGTACTTC
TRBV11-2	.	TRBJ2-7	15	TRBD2	CASRAPGTSRYEQYF	TGTGCCAGCAGAGCACCCGGGACTAGCAGATACGAGCAGTACTTC
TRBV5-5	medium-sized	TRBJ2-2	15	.	CASSFGGGNTGELFF	TGTGCCAGCAGCTTTGGAGGGGGCAACACCGGGGAGCTGTTTTTT
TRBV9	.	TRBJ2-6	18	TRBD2	CASSVAGGSMTGANVLTF	TGTGCCAGCAGCGTAGCTGGCGGGAGTATGACTGGGGCCAACGTCCTGACTTTC
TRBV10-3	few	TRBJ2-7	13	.	CAYRKEGIGEQYF	TGTGCCTACCGGAAGGAAGGAATAGGCGAGCAGTACTTC
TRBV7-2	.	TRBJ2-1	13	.	CASSLSLARWPLF	TGTGCCAGCAGCTTATCCCTCGCCCGTTGGCCCCTCTTC
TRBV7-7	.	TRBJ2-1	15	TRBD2	CASSLSGVPGNEQFF	TGTGCTAGCAGCCTCAGCGGGGTCCCAGGGAATGAGCAGTTCTTC
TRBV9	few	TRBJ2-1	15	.	CASSSDPTYYNEQFF	TGTGCCAGCAGCTCAGACCCGACCTATTACAATGAGCAGTTCTTC
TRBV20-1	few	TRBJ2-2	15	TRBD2	CSASSGSTGTGELFF	TGCAGTGCTAGCAGCGGGAGCACCGGGACCGGGGAGCTGTTTTTT
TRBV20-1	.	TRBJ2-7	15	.	CSARDQGALSYEQYF	TGCAGTGCTAGAGATCAAGGGGCCCTATCCTACGAGCAGTACTTC
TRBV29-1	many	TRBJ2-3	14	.	CSVAAVASTDTQYF	TGCAGCGTCGCAGCGGTAGCTAGCACAGATACGCAGTATTTT
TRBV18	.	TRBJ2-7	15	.	CASSLHSGTNYEQYF	TGTGCCAGCTCACTCCATTCCGGGACCAACTACGAGCAGTACTTC
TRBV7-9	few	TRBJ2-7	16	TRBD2	CASSLSNSGRTYEQYF	TGTGCCAGCAGCTTGTCTAACAGCGGGAGGACTTACGAGCAGTACTTC
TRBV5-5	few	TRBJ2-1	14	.	CASSLGQSYNEQFF	TGTGCCAGCAGCTTGGGGCAGTCATACAATGAGCAGTTCTTC
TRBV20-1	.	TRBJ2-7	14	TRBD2	CSATKRGATYEQYF	TGCAGTGCCACGAAGCGGGGAGCGACCTACGAGCAGTACTTC
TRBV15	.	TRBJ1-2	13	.	CATSSTGAGGYTF	TGTGCCACCAGCTCGACGGGGGCGGGTGGCTACACCTTC
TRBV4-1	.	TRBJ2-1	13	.	CASSVISYNEQFF	TGCGCCAGCAGCGTCATCTCCTACAATGAGCAGTTCTTC
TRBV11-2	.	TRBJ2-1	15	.	CASSLEGSPYNEQFF	TGTGCCAGCAGCTTAGAAGGGTCTCCCTACAATGAGCAGTTCTTC
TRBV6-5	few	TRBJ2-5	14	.	CASSYGGAQETQYF	TGTGCCAGCAGTTACGGGGGAGCTCAAGAGACCCAGTACTTC
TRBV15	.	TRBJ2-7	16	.	CATSRETRGGSYEQYF	TGTGCCACCAGCAGAGAGACCCGGGGCGGCTCCTACGAGCAGTACTTC
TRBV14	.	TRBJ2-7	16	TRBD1	CASSHRVGQGAYEQYF	TGTGCCAGCAGCCACAGAGTCGGACAGGGGGCTTACGAGCAGTACTTC
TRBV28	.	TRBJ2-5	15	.	CASSFNSGARETQYF	TGTGCCAGCAGTTTTAACTCCGGGGCTCGGGAGACCCAGTACTTC
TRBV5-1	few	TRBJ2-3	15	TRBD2	CASSLILAGTDTQYF	TGCGCCAGCAGCTTGATACTAGCGGGCACAGATACGCAGTATTTT
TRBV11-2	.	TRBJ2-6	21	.	CASNPKGGLGGPSSGANVLTF	TGTGCCAGCAACCCTAAAGGTGGTTTGGGGGGCCCGTCCTCTGGGGCCAACGTCCTGACTTTC
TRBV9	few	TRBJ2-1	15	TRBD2	CASSVAGGPYNEQFF	TGTGCCAGCAGCGTGGCGGGAGGGCCGTACAATGAGCAGTTCTTC
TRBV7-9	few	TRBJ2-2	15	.	CASQVGVSNTGELFF	TGTGCCAGCCAGGTGGGAGTCTCGAACACCGGGGAGCTGTTTTTT
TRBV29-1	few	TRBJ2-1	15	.	CSVPPVYSSYNEQFF	TGCAGCGTCCCACCGGTTTATAGCTCCTACAATGAGCAGTTCTTC
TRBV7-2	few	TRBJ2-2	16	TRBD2	CASSLAPSGSTGELFF	TGTGCCAGCAGCTTAGCGCCTAGCGGGAGCACCGGGGAGCTGTTTTTT
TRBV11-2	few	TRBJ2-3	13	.	CASSLVQSDTQYF	TGTGCCAGCAGCTTAGTGCAGTCAGATACGCAGTATTTT
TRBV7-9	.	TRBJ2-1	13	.	CASSPYYDNEQFF	TGTGCCAGCAGCCCCTACTACGACAATGAGCAGTTCTTC
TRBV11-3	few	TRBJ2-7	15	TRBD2	CASSIVGRIFHEQYF	TGTGCCAGCAGCATAGTCGGGAGGATCTTCCACGAGCAGTACTTC
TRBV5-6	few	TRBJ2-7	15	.	CASSLRSGRDYEQYF	TGTGCCAGCAGCTTGAGGTCTGGGCGGGACTACGAGCAGTACTTC
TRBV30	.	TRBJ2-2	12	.	CAWSTNTGELFF	TGTGCCTGGAGCACGAACACCGGGGAGCTGTTTTTT
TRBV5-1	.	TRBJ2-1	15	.	CASSASINSYNEQFF	TGCGCCAGCAGCGCATCAATCAACTCCTACAATGAGCAGTTCTTC
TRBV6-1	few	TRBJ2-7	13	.	CASAQGLIYEQYF	TGTGCCAGCGCCCAGGGGTTAATCTACGAGCAGTACTTC
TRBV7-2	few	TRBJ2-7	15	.	CASSFSHRSSYEQYF	TGTGCCAGCAGCTTCAGCCACCGGAGCTCCTACGAGCAGTACTTC
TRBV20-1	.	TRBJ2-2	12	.	CSARDLAGELFF	TGCAGTGCTAGAGATCTAGCCGGGGAGCTGTTTTTT
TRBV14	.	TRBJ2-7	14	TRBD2	CASSQAGGPLEQYF	TGTGCCAGCAGCCAAGCGGGAGGGCCTTTAGAGCAGTACTTC